A single sample gave rise to the 8 T cell receptor beta chains below, sequenced in a study of blood T cells in healthy people across ages (dated by TCRdb to between 2014 and 2017). The library was built by means of 5' RACE. Sequenced on an Illumina HiSeq 2500. A second roughly 6 to 11 cycle PCR used a sample-barcoded 5' primer and a J-beta primer mix. TCRdb ran its own pipeline on the public reads, namely fastp trimming at Q25 and MiXCR clone calling, and kept in-frame beta chains. Each CDR3 protein appears once, grouped with its most common genes and DNA. The sample profile shows roughly 500,000 distinct CDR3 sequences; about 25% of them were found once. Under 9% of the sample is taken by the ten largest. This sample also appeared in a second study, on T cells of mothers and their children.

Sequencing used blood. These receptors all come from a boy under 18 in good health.

At least ten counts were recorded for this clonotype. The chain is built from TRBV20-1 and TRBJ1-6; D gene unclear. The CDR3 runs to 14 residues. Trimming took off 0 bases at V and 8 bases at J, with 11 bases between the two ends. Germline CDR1 reads DFQATT; CDR2 reads SNEGSKA (reference sequence). The CDR3 DNA is TGCAGTGCTAGAGAAGACCGGAGTTATTCACCCCTCCACTTT. Amino acids: CSAREDRSYSPLHF.

Concerning this clonotype itself: One end of the junction is discordant with germline, which a read error may explain. This chain uses TRBV7-2 with TRBJ2-4; the D is unclear. Germline V lookup: CDR1 SGHTA, CDR2 FQGNSA. The CDR3 loop spans 15 amino acids. CDR3 nucleotide sequence: TGTGCCAGCAGCTTTGTTCTTAGTCAGGATGCCATTCAGTGCTTC. It is translated as CASSFVLSQDAIQCF.

The chain joins TRBV7-9 to TRBJ2-5; D perhaps matches TRBD2 (6 bases). Per germline, CDR1 SEHNR and CDR2 FQNEAQ (reference sequence). The length of the CDR3 is 14 residues. Trimming took off 4 bases at V and 4 bases at J, with 13 bases between the two ends. The CDR3 bases are TGTGCCAGCAGCTCCCATACTAGCTTAGAGACCCAGTACTTC. It specifies CASSSHTSLETQYF.

The chain employs TRBV28 and TRBJ2-3; D perhaps matches TRBD2 (6 bases). The CDR3 is 12 residues long. V dropped 11 bases and J dropped 7 bases, with 16 bases sitting between them. The germline V gene encodes CDR1 MDHEN and CDR2 SYDVKM. The CDR3 is CASGRGGNTQYF. CDR3 coding DNA: TGTGCCTCAGGGCGGGGCGGGAATACGCAGTATTTT.

This clonotype has a handful of counts. V usage is TRBV21-1 and J usage is TRBJ2-7; TRBD1, as called in the table, went unchecked against the DNA. TRBV21-1 is shown as a pseudogene. The CDR3 is made up of 13 amino acids. CDR3 sequence reads: CASVGTGRTEQYF. The CDR3 nucleotides read TGTGCCAGCGTAGGGACAGGACGGACCGAGCAGTACTTC.

The genes are TRBV5-1 and TRBJ1-4; 8 nucleotides align to TRBD1. This CDR3 spans 16 amino acids. In germline, CDR1 is SGHRS, CDR2 YFSETQ. The junction had 5 bases not matched to a gene; V was cut back by 3 bases and J by 1 base. The chain's CDR3 is CASSSGQGGTNEKLFF. As DNA, the CDR3 is TGCGCCAGCAGCTCTGGACAGGGTGGAACTAATGAAAAACTGTTTTTT.

This clonotype was picked up a small number of times. The V and J genes are TRBV24-1 and TRBJ2-3, with TRBD2 matching 7 bases. The length of the CDR3 is 13 residues. Trimming removed 5 bases from V and 5 bases from J; junction bases left unmatched: 3. Per the germline V gene, CDR1 is KGHDR and CDR2 is SFDVKD. CDR3 nucleotide sequence: TGTGCCACCAGTGGATGGGGGGGAGATACGCAGTATTTT. It encodes CATSGWGGDTQYF.

This clonotype turned up a few times. The chain joins TRBV6-2 or TRBV6-3 to TRBJ2-7, with a tentative D call TRBD2 (5 bases). The CDR3 consists of 14 residues. CDR1 and CDR2 (germline): MNHEY, SVGEGT. Trimming shortened V by 7 bases and J by 0 bases, and 13 bases separated the two germline ends. The CDR3 sequence is CASNLRTRSYEQYF. The CDR3, as DNA: TGTGCCAGCAACCTGCGGACTCGCTCCTACGAGCAGTACTTC.